This is a list of T cell receptor beta chains from one sample in a study of blood T cell repertoires in COVID-19. Some clones are missing from TCRdb's copy, which holds only in-frame ones; the method was immunoSEQ multiplex PCR. Of 70,000 to 95,000 clones listed, 88% are singletons. Material for sequencing was peripheral blood. The receptors shown here come from a woman of 80 years or more with active COVID-19. The CDR3 runs from the conserved cysteine through the conserved F or W.

v_call	j_call	cdr3_aa
TRBV6-6	TRBJ2-3	CASGSGITDTQYF
TRBV5-6	TRBJ2-5	CASSLLEGAVETQYF
TRBV20-1	TRBJ1-1	CSASRGGTEAFF
TRBV19	TRBJ2-3	CASSIGLAGGSADTQYF
TRBV7-6	TRBJ1-4	CASTTGLDEKLFF
TRBV2	TRBJ2-7	CASNRGTRGYEQYF
TRBV10-3	TRBJ2-1	CAISGQGLAGEEQFF
TRBV28	TRBJ2-7	CASTQSDIPYEQYF
TRBV7-6	TRBJ2-5	CASSLAPGLAGGRNVETQYF
TRBV28	TRBJ2-7	CASSLFSGAAYEQYF
TRBV28	TRBJ1-2	CASSSPQGWDGYTF
TRBV6-5	TRBJ1-5	CATSDRLNQPQHF
TRBV19	TRBJ2-7	CASRKLAGGPGSYEQYF
TRBV11-2	TRBJ2-7	CASSRQGYEQYF
TRBV7-2	TRBJ2-1	CASSPSGGRGNEQFF
TRBV6-2/TRBV6-3	TRBJ2-1	CASSLAGELYNEQFF
TRBV6-5	TRBJ1-2	CASSRDSFGYTF
TRBV9	TRBJ2-2	CASSSAGTSGRAFPGELFF
TRBV18	TRBJ2-2	CASSPGSEGTGELFF
TRBV2	TRBJ2-1	CASGSARGSNEQFF
TRBV7-2	TRBJ2-6	CASSIPTSADSGANVLTF
TRBV11-2	TRBJ1-1	CASSRTGGSGTEAFF
TRBV15	TRBJ2-7	CATSRDHGKGSSYEQYF
TRBV5-1	TRBJ2-7	CASSSRGQGTVYEQYF
TRBV6-5	TRBJ2-3	CASSYGTSRSTDTQYF
TRBV11-2	TRBJ2-1	CASSDDRGHEQFF
TRBV28	TRBJ2-1	CASSSIIAGEGGVEQFF
TRBV13	TRBJ2-7	CASSLVDRGYEQYF
TRBV6-5	TRBJ1-3	CASSSQRTSGNTIYF
TRBV3-1/TRBV3-2	TRBJ2-5	CASSQGDGAGEETQYF
TRBV27	TRBJ2-1	CASSSRLAGGYNEQFF
TRBV27	TRBJ1-2	CASSSPGEGRGYTF
TRBV4-3	TRBJ2-3	CASSQDVGLAAGTDTQYF
TRBV5-1	TRBJ2-1	CASSLGTSEYNEQFF
TRBV6-5	TRBJ1-6	CASSYISSNSPLHF
TRBV21-1	TRBJ2-5	CASSLPGGQTRDGVEETQYF
TRBV7-8	TRBJ2-1	CASSRGPSGAGGLTQFF
TRBV27	TRBJ2-7	CASSLSNLAGGPTYEQYF
TRBV20-1	TRBJ1-1	CSASYVDRVEAFF
TRBV28	TRBJ1-1	CASSSGGMNTEAFF
TRBV27	TRBJ2-7	CASSLAGSYEQYF
TRBV6-5	TRBJ1-5	CASSGTSSSPQHF
TRBV6-5	TRBJ2-7	CASTGGATYEQYF
TRBV28	TRBJ1-1	CASSRRVQGAEAFF
TRBV28	TRBJ2-3	CASRDSAGVDTQYF
TRBV6-5	TRBJ2-7	CASNSWDWSYEQYF
TRBV19	TRBJ2-3	CASSYGQYHTDTQYF
TRBV15	TRBJ2-4	CATSRAQGDIQYF